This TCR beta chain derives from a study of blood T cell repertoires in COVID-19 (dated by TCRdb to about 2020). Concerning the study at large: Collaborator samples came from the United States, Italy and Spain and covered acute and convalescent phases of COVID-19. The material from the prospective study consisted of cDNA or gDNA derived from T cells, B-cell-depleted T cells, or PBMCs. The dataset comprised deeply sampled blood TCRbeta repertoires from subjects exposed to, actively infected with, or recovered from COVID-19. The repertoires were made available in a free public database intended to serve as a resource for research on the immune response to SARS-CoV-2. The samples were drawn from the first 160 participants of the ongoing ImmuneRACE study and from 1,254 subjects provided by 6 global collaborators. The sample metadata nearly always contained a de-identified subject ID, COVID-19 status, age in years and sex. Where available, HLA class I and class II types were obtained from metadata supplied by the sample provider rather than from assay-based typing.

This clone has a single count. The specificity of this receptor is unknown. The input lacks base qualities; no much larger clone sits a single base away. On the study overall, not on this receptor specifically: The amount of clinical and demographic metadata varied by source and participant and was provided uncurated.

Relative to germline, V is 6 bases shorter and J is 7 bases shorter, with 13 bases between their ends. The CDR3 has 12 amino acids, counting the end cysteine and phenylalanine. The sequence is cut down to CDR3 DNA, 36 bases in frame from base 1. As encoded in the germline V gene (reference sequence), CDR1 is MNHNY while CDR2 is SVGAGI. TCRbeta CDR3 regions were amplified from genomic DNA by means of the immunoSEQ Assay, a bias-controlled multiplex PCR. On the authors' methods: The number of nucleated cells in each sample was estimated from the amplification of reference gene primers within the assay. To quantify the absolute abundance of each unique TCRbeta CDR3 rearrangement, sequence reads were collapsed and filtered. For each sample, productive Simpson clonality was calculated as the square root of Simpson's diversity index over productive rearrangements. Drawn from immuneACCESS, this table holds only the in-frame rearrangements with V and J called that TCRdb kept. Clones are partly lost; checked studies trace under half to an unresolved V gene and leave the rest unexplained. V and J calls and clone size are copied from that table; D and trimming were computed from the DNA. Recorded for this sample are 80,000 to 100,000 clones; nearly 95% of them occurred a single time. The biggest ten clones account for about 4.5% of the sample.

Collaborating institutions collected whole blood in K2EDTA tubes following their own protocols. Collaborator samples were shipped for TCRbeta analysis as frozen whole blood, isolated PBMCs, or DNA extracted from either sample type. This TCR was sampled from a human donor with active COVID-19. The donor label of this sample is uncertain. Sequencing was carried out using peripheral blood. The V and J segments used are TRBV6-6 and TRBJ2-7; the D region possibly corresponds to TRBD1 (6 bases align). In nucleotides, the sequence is TGTGCCAGCAGCCGACAGGTTTTGGAGCAGTACTTC. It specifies CASSRQVLEQYF.